The present TCR beta chain was sequenced within a study of T cell responses to AZD1222 COVID-19 vaccine. This CDR3 contains 13 residues. The germline gives CDR1 LNHDA, CDR2 SQIVND (reference sequence). V dropped 7 bases and J dropped 2 bases, with 11 bases sitting between them. The repertoire was sequenced with immunoSEQ multiplex PCR; TCRdb's copy has only in-frame clones and lacks some. The sample has approximately 100,000 clones; 91% are singletons. The receptor was isolated from an adult in good health. This specimen consisted of peripheral blood, obtained on day 0 of AZD1222 vaccination. J is TRBJ1-2 and V is TRBV19; a possible D gene is TRBD1 (6 bases). The CDR3 DNA sequence: TGTGCCAGTACCTCGGGACACAACTATGGCTACACCTTC. Amino acid sequence: CASTSGHNYGYTF.